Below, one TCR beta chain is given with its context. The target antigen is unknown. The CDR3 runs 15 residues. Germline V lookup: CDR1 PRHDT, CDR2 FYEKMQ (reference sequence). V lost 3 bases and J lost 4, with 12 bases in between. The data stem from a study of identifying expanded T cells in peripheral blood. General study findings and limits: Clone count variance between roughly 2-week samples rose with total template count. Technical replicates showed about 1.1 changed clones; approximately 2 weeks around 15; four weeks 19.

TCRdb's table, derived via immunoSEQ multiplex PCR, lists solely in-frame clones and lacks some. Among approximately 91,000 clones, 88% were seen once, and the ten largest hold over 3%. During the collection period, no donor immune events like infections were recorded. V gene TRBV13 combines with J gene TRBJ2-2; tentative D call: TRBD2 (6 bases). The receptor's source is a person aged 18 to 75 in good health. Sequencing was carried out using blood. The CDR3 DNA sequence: TGTGCCAGCAGCTTGGTCCAGGGAGGCACCGGGGAGCTGTTTTTT. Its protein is CASSLVQGGTGELFF.